A single sample gave rise to the 31 T cell receptor beta chains below, sequenced in a study of regulatory T cells in long-lasting Graves disease. In building TCR beta libraries, iRepertoire HTBI primers were used together with Arm-PCR of CDR3 regions. TCRdb fed the multiplex PCR reads into MiXCR, producing one record per CDR3 protein. This repertoire shows hundreds of thousands of distinct CDR3 sequences, 9.5% to 15% found once; its top ten account for more than 8%. Time point of the sample: newly diagnosed GD, antithyroid drugs for less than 3 months. PBMC RNA was the source of the TCR library. Another study also made use of these data, one on T cells in Graves' hyperthyroidism and ophthalmopathy.

The material sequenced was peripheral blood mononuclear cells (PBMCs), taken at new diagnosis, from a patient treated with antithyroid drugs. The source of these receptors is a woman in her 30s with Graves disease.

The chain recombines TRBV24-1 with TRBJ2-3; 11 bases are shared with TRBD2. The trim removed 0 bases at V and 5 bases at J, leaving 3 bases unmatched. The CDR3 runs 16 residues. Germline V lookup: CDR1 KGHDR, CDR2 SFDVKD. CDR3 protein: CATSDLSSGRKDTQYF. The CDR3 DNA is TGTGCCACCAGTGATTTGTCTAGCGGGAGGAAAGATACGCAGTATTTT.

The table lists this clonotype with a few counts. This chain connects TRBV12-3 or TRBV12-4 to TRBJ1-2, with D maybe TRBD1 (5 bases). This CDR3 is built from 15 residues. Trimming took 0 bases from V and 5 from J, leaving 13 bases between them. The CDR3 spells CASSLAAGLGYGYTF. The CDR3 nucleotides are TGTGCCAGCAGTTTAGCGGCAGGGCTAGGGTATGGCTACACCTTC.

This clonotype has at least ten counts. The CDR3 reads CASSVGTLAYEQYF. The CDR3 bases are TGTGCCAGCAGCGTGGGGACCCTGGCCTACGAGCAGTACTTC. The genes are TRBV9 and TRBJ2-7; D could derive from TRBD1 or TRBD2 (5 bases each). The ends were cut back, 2 bases at V and 2 bases at J, with 11 bases in the middle. Per germline, CDR1 SGDLS and CDR2 YYNGEE. This CDR3 is built from 14 residues. The full variable domain, with the rest looked up from reference TRBV9 and TRBJ2-7, is DSGVTQTPKHLITATGQRVTLRCSPRSGDLSVYWYQQSLDQGLQFLIQYYNGEERAKGNILERFSAQQFPDLHSELNLSSLELGDSALYFCASSVGTLAYEQYFGPGTRLTVT.

V gene TRBV6-1 combines with J gene TRBJ1-1; TRBD1 agrees at 7 bases. Germline V gene lookup returns CDR1 MNHNS and CDR2 SASEGT. The length of the CDR3 is 13 residues. The V and J ends lost 6 bases and 3 bases, in that order; junction bases with no gene match: 4. CDR3 nucleotide sequence: TGTGCCAGCAGAACAGGGGATCACACTGAAGCTTTCTTT. Translated, it gives CASRTGDHTEAFF.

This clonotype was seen more than once but under ten times. The chain employs TRBV9 and TRBJ2-2; TRBD2 matches 11 bases. The trim removed 2 bases at V and 7 bases at J, leaving 7 bases unmatched. Germline CDR1 and CDR2: SGDLS and YYNGEE. The CDR3 is 16 residues long. Written as DNA, the CDR3 is TGTGCCAGCAGCGTTAGCGGGAGGGCCGCCGGCGGGGAGCTGTTTTTT. The encoded protein is CASSVSGRAAGGELFF.

The genes are TRBV28 and TRBJ1-5; a possible D gene is TRBD1 (5 bases). V gave up 6 bases and J gave up 7 bases, with 13 bases separating them. The CDR3 has 13 amino acids. The V gene's germline CDR1 is MDHEN and CDR2 SYDVKM. Written as DNA, the CDR3 is TGTGCCAGCAGGACGGGGCTTTGGCAGCCCCAGCATTTT. Its protein product is CASRTGLWQPQHF.

This clonotype was picked up many times. The CDR3 spells CASTLGQTEAFF. CDR3 bases: TGTGCCAGCACTTTGGGACAGACTGAAGCTTTCTTT. The rearrangement uses TRBV28 and TRBJ1-1, with TRBD1 matching 7 bases. V was pared by 7 bases and J by 5 bases, with 4 bases of the junction left unmatched. This CDR3 is 12 amino acids long. Germline lookup yields CDR1 MDHEN and CDR2 SYDVKM. The full variable domain, rest sourced from reference TRBV28 and TRBJ1-1, is DVKVTQSSRYLVKRTGEKVFLECVQDMDHENMFWYRQDPGLGLRLIYFSYDVKMKEKGDIPEGYSVSREKKERFSLILESASTNQTSMYLCASTLGQTEAFFGQGTRLTVV.

Ten or more counts support this clonotype. The chain uses TRBV7-8 and TRBJ1-5; possible D gene TRBD1, 6 bases. V shed 5 bases and J shed 9 bases, with 14 bases lying between them. CDR3 length: 13 amino acids. From germline, CDR1 is SGHVS and CDR2 FQNEAQ. As DNA, the CDR3 is TGTGCCAGCAGCACAGGGCCCCGGCGGCCCCAGCATTTT. This translates into CASSTGPRRPQHF.

This clonotype was observed many times. This chain uses TRBV4-2 with TRBJ2-5; TRBD2 is a possible D gene (5 bases). This CDR3 is 13 amino acids long. The V and J ends lost 5 bases and 1 base respectively, with 8 bases between them. In germline, CDR1 is LGHNA, CDR2 YNFKEQ. CDR3 coding DNA: TGTGCCAGCAGCATACGGGGCCAAGAGACCCAGTACTTC. Translation: CASSIRGQETQYF.

This clonotype was picked up a small number of times. This sequence joins TRBV2 and TRBJ2-3, with 9 bases lining up with TRBD2. Germline V lookup: CDR1 SNHLY, CDR2 FYNNEI. The ends lost 7 bases at V and 2 bases at J; junction bases unmatched: 7. The CDR3 loop spans 15 amino acids. Written as DNA, the CDR3 is TGTGCCAGCACCCTTCTAGCGGGAAACACAGATACGCAGTATTTT. Translation: CASTLLAGNTDTQYF.

This clonotype was counted many times. This sequence joins TRBV20-1 and TRBJ2-3, with D maybe TRBD2 (5 bases). CDR1 and CDR2 from the germline V gene are DFQATT and SNEGSKA (reference sequence). V was trimmed by 2 bases and J by 5 bases, leaving 8 bases between them. The CDR3 extends over 12 amino acids. Written as DNA, the CDR3 is TGCAGTGCTAGATCAAGCGGAGATACGCAGTATTTT. Translating it yields CSARSSGDTQYF.

This clonotype was seen many times. The rearrangement links TRBV5-1 to TRBJ2-2; D is possibly TRBD1 or TRBD2 (5 bases each). The CDR3 covers 15 residues. Germline V gives CDR1 SGHRS, CDR2 YFSETQ. Trimming took off 4 bases at V and 6 bases at J, with 16 bases between the two ends. The CDR3 coding sequence is TGCGCCAGCAGCGAAAAAGAGCAGGGACCCGGGGAGCTGTTTTTT. It yields the protein CASSEKEQGPGELFF.

This clonotype was found many times. The rearrangement joins TRBV28 to TRBJ2-3, with D tentatively TRBD1 or TRBD2 (6 bases each). The V end lost 5 bases, the J end lost 8 bases, and 20 bases lay between the germline ends. This CDR3 region has 15 residues. Germline CDR1 is MDHEN and CDR2 is SYDVKM. CDR3: CASSTIGRGGGTQYF. CDR3 bases: TGTGCCAGCAGTACGATCGGCCGAGGAGGGGGTACGCAGTATTTT.

This clonotype appeared many times. The chain links TRBV3-1 to TRBJ1-1, with no clear D. The CDR3 is made up of 15 amino acids. The germline V and J ends were trimmed by 4 bases and 6 bases, with 18 bases remaining between them. In germline, CDR1 is LGHDT, CDR2 YNNKEL (reference sequence). The CDR3 DNA follows: TGTGCCAGCAGCCCTTTCGGAAGGTCGGCCCCTGAAGCTTTCTTT. Protein: CASSPFGRSAPEAFF.

This clonotype was seen at least ten times. The rearrangement joins TRBV6-2 or TRBV6-3 to TRBJ1-1; perhaps TRBD1 as D (5 bases). CDR1 is MNHEY, CDR2 SVGEGT, per germline. The CDR3 runs 14 residues. Trimming left V 2 bases short and J 0 bases short, with 7 bases between. The CDR3 DNA reads as TGTGCCAGCAGTTACGGCAGGGTGAACACTGAAGCTTTCTTT. It yields the protein CASSYGRVNTEAFF.

This clonotype was found many times. The chain recombines TRBV18 with TRBJ2-5, with 13 bases fitting TRBD2. Germline loops: CDR1 KGHSH, CDR2 LQKENI. The CDR3 runs 16 residues. The V gene end was trimmed by 1 base and the J gene end by 5 bases; junction bases not matched to a gene: 4. CDR3 bases: TGTGCCAGCTCACCACGGGGGACTAGCGGGACGGAGACCCAGTACTTC. It translates to CASSPRGTSGTETQYF.

This clonotype was seen at least ten times. The V gene is TRBV28, the J gene TRBJ2-1; maybe TRBD1 (6 bases). This CDR3 is 12 amino acids long. V lost 6 bases and J 7 bases, leaving 10 bases between the germline ends. Germline CDR1 MDHEN, CDR2 SYDVKM. CDR3 bases: TGTGCCAGCAGAACAGGGCGAAATGAGCAGTTCTTC. Residues: CASRTGRNEQFF.

This chain links TRBV2 with TRBJ1-1; no clear D. Trimming cost V 4 bases and J 4 bases, with 10 bases left between them. This CDR3 contains 13 residues. Germline CDR1 and CDR2: SNHLY and FYNNEI. DNA for the CDR3: TGTGCCAGCAGTGCTCTCGGGTTCACTGAAGCTTTCTTT. This translates into CASSALGFTEAFF.

The sample holds many counts of this clonotype. The chain employs TRBV19 and TRBJ1-5; possible D gene TRBD1, 6 bases. Per the germline V gene, CDR1 is LNHDA and CDR2 is SQIVND (reference sequence). The CDR3 is 15 amino acids. V dropped 6 bases and J dropped 3 bases, with 15 bases sitting between them. The CDR3 DNA reads TGTGCCAGTAGCCTCCGGGACACCATCAATCAGCCCCAGCATTTT. Translation: CASSLRDTINQPQHF.

This clonotype was recorded at least ten times. The J gene is TRBJ2-7, the V gene TRBV19; a possible D gene is TRBD1 (6 bases). This CDR3 contains 13 residues. CDR1 is LNHDA, CDR2 SQIVND, per germline (reference sequence). Trimming shortened V by 5 bases and J by 3 bases, and 11 bases separated the two germline ends. The CDR3 sequence is CASSAGVGYEQYF. The DNA for the CDR3 is TGTGCCAGTAGTGCAGGGGTTGGCTACGAGCAGTACTTC.

This clonotype was found many times. The chain is built from TRBV7-2 and TRBJ2-1, with 13 bases lining up with TRBD2. This CDR3 is built from 16 residues. Looked up from germline, CDR1 is SGHTA and CDR2 is FQGNSA. Trimming cost V 2 bases and J 12 bases; bases outside gene matches: 10. The CDR3 DNA sequence: TGTGCCAGCAGCTTAACACCGGGACTAGCGGGATTGATGCAGTTCTTC. It specifies CASSLTPGLAGLMQFF.

This rearrangement joins TRBV2 to TRBJ2-1; the match to TRBD1 covers 8 bases. The CDR3 runs 16 residues. CDR1 and CDR2 from the germline V gene are SNHLY and FYNNEI. V lost 5 bases, J lost 6 bases, and 12 bases stayed unmatched. CDR3 sequence (DNA): TGTGCCAGCAGTATAAGCATCGGGACAGGAGGCAATGAGCAGTTCTTC. Protein product: CASSISIGTGGNEQFF. Looking up the rest from reference TRBV2 and TRBJ2-1 gives the full variable domain: EPEVTQTPSHQVTQMGQEVILRCVPISNHLYFYWYRQILGQKVEFLVSFYNNEISEKSEIFDDQFSVERPDGSNFTLKIRSTKLEDSAMYFCASSISIGTGGNEQFFGPGTRLTVL.

The chain couples TRBV20-1 to TRBJ2-7, with D possibly TRBD2 on 7 matching bases. V lost 8 bases and J 7 bases, leaving 27 bases between the germline ends. CDR1 is DFQATT, CDR2 SNEGSKA, per germline (reference sequence). The CDR3 extends over 15 amino acids. The CDR3 DNA sequence: TGCAGTACTACCCTGGGGGGGGCGCGGGAGAGTGAGCAGTACTTC. It codes for CSTTLGGARESEQYF.

This clonotype was seen at least ten times. This sequence joins TRBV4-1 and TRBJ1-1; 7 bases align to TRBD1. After removal of 5 bases from V and 3 bases from J, the junction contained 9 bases not matched to a gene. Germline CDR1 MGHRA, CDR2 YSYEKL. The CDR3 spans 15 residues. CDR3 loop: CASSYRDQGDTEAFF. The CDR3 DNA is TGCGCCAGCAGCTATAGGGACCAGGGGGACACTGAAGCTTTCTTT.

The chain recombines TRBV6-1 with TRBJ1-1, with 9 bases aligning to TRBD1. The CDR3 spans 17 residues. Germline assignment: CDR1 MNHNS and CDR2 SASEGT. V gave up 5 bases and J gave up 4 bases; unmatched junction bases: 14. DNA for the CDR3: TGTGCCAGCAGTAGACGGCCGGGACAGGGAGGAGGCACTGAAGCTTTCTTT. It is translated as CASSRRPGQGGGTEAFF.

This clonotype was counted ten times or more. The V and J genes are TRBV7-2 and TRBJ2-2, with 9 bases lining up with TRBD1. Germline-derived CDR1 and CDR2 are SGHTA and FQGNSA. The V gene end was trimmed by 5 bases and the J gene end by 3 bases; junction bases not matched to a gene: 4. The length of the CDR3 is 15 residues. The CDR3, as DNA: TGTGCCAGCAGCCGCAGACAGGGGGACACCGGGGAGCTGTTTTTT. It is translated as CASSRRQGDTGELFF. The variable domain in full, completed from reference TRBV7-2 and TRBJ2-2, reads GAGVSQSPSNKVTEKGKDVELRCDPISGHTALYWYRQSLGQGLEFLIYFQGNSAPDKSGLPSDRFSAERTGGSVSTLTIQRTQQEDSAVYLCASSRRQGDTGELFFGEGSRLTVL.

The genes are TRBV6-2 or TRBV6-3 and TRBJ2-3; TRBD2 agrees at 10 bases. There are 17 residues in the CDR3. Germline V gives CDR1 MNHEY, CDR2 SVGEGT. Losses at the gene ends were 5 bases for V and 3 bases for J; bases not matched to a gene: 11. The CDR3: CASSLLRLAGVTDTQYF. Written as DNA, the CDR3 is TGTGCCAGCAGTCTTCTTCGGCTAGCGGGAGTAACAGATACGCAGTATTTT.

Ten or more counts support this clonotype. This chain links TRBV18 with TRBJ2-5; no firm D call. Trimming left V 0 bases short and J 2 bases short, with 7 bases between. CDR3 length: 14 amino acids. CDR1 is KGHSH and CDR2 is LQKENI in the germline V gene. DNA of the CDR3: TGTGCCAGCTCACCACCATCCAGGCAAGAGACCCAGTACTTC. As protein: CASSPPSRQETQYF.

This clonotype was counted ten times or more. This chain connects TRBV15 to TRBJ2-7; TRBD1 might be the D (5 bases). The germline CDR1 and CDR2 sequences are LNHNV and YYDKDF (reference sequence). Trimming cost V 0 bases and J 2 bases, with 8 bases left between them. The CDR3 covers 14 residues. The CDR3 DNA sequence: TGTGCCACCAGCAGAGAGGCAGGGCCCTACGAGCAGTACTTC. The encoded protein is CATSREAGPYEQYF. The full variable domain, its missing parts supplied by reference TRBV15 and TRBJ2-7, is DAMVIQNPRYQVTQFGKPVTLSCSQTLNHNVMYWYQQKSSQAPKLLFHYYDKDFNNEADTPDNFQSRRPNTSFCFLDIRSPGLGDTAMYLCATSREAGPYEQYFGPGTRLTVT.

There are a few counts of this clonotype. A read error may be the cause here, since a much bigger clone is one base away. The gene calls are TRBV11-2 and TRBJ1-1; TRBD1 agrees at 10 bases. This CDR3 has 15 amino acids. Germline V gene sequence: CDR1 SGHAT, CDR2 FQNNGV. CDR3 bases: TGTGCCAGCGGCTTAGGACAGGGGGGGTACACTGAAGCTTTCTTT. This translates into CASGLGQGGYTEAFF.

This clonotype was seen repeatedly, ten times or more. The rearrangement joins TRBV14 to TRBJ1-6, with a tentative D call TRBD1 (6 bases). Trimming pared 0 bases from V and 7 bases from J, leaving 19 bases between. The CDR3 is 18 amino acids. Germline-derived CDR1 and CDR2 are SGHDN and FVKESK. The CDR3 DNA reads TGTGCCAGCAGCCAAGATCTAGGGGGGTATACTACCAATTCACCCCTCCACTTT. It yields the protein CASSQDLGGYTTNSPLHF.